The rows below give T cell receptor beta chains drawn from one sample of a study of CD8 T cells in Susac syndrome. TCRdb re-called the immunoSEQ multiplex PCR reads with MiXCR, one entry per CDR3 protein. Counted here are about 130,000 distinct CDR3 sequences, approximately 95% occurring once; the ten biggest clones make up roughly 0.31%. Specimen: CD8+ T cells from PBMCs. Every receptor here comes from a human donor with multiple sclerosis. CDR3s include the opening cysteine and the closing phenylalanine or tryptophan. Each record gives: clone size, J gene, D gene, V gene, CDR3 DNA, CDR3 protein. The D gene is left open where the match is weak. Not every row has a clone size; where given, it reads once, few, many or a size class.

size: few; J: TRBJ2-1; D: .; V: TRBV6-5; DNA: TGTGCCAGCAGTCCACCCGGGGCCTACAATGAGCAGTTCTTC; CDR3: CASSPPGAYNEQFF
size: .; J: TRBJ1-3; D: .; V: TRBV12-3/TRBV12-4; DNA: TGTGCCAGCAGTTTCAGGGGTTCTGGAAACACCATATATTTT; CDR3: CASSFRGSGNTIYF
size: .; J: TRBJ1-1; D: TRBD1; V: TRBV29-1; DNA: TGCAGCGTTGAATGGGTCGGGACAGGGAACACTGAAGCTTTCTTT; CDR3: CSVEWVGTGNTEAFF
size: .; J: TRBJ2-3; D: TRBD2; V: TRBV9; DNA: TGTGCCAGCAGCGTAGGTTTGCGGGAGAGCACAGATACGCAGTATTTT; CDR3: CASSVGLRESTDTQYF
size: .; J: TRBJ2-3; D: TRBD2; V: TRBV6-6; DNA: TGTGCCAGCAGCGAGCGGGAGGCAGATACGCAGTATTTT; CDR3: CASSEREADTQYF
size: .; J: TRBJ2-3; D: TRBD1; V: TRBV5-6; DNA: TGTGCCAGCAGCTTTGGGGGACAGGGGCTTAGCACAGATACGCAGTATTTT; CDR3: CASSFGGQGLSTDTQYF
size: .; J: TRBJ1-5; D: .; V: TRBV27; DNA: TGTGCCAGCAGTTTATCGGCAGGGTATCAGCCCCAGCATTTT; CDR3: CASSLSAGYQPQHF
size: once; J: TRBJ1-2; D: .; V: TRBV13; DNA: TGTGCCAGCACGGCAACACAAAGAGGGAACTATGGCTACACCTTC; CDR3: CASTATQRGNYGYTF
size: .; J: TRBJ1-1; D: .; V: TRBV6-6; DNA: TGTGCCAGCACCCGGGGGGGGACAGAAGCTTTCTTT; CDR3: CASTRGGTEAFF
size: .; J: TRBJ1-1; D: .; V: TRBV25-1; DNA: TGTGCCAGCAGTGAGGGGGGGGGATCACAAGCTTTCTTT; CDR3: CASSEGGGSQAFF
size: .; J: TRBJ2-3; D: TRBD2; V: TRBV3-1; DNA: TGTGCCAGCAGCCACAGTAGCGGGAGGGCCAGAGATACGCAGTATTTT; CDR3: CASSHSSGRARDTQYF
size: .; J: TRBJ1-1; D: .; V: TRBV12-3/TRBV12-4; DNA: TGTGCCAGCAGACAGGGCCCTGAAGCTTTCTTT; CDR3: CASRQGPEAFF
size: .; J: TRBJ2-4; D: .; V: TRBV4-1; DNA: TGCGCCAGCAGCCAAGATCCCGGGACACTGCTGGGGAACATTCAGTACTTC; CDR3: CASSQDPGTLLGNIQYF
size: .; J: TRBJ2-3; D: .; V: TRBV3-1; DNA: TGTGCCAGCAGCCAAGGGTGGCGGGGCATTAGCACAGATACGCAGTATTTT; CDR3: CASSQGWRGISTDTQYF
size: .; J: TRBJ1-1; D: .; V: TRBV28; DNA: TGTGCCAGCAACCCACGCCCGGCAACGGTTAAGGCTTTCTTT; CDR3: CASNPRPATVKAFF
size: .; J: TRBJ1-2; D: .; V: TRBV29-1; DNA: TGCAGCGTTGAGGCAGGAAACTATGGCTACACCTTC; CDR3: CSVEAGNYGYTF
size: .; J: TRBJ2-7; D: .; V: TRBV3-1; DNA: TGTGCCAGCAGCCAGCAGCGGCGGTCCTACGAGCAGTACTTC; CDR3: CASSQQRRSYEQYF
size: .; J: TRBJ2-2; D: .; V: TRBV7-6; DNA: TGTGCCAGCACCCCGGCGACAGCGACCGGGGAGCTGTTTTTT; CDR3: CASTPATATGELFF
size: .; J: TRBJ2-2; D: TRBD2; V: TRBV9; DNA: TGTGCCAGCAGCGCACCACTAGCGGGGGGGCCGGCCGGGGAGCTGTTTTTT; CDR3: CASSAPLAGGPAGELFF
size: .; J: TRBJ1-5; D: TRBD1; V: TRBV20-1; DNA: TGCAGTGCTAGAGACCGGGAGACAGGGGGCGGAGGGCAGCCCCAGCATTTT; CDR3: CSARDRETGGGGQPQHF
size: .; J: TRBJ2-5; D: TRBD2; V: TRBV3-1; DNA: TGTGCCAGCAGCGACCCGGGACTAGCGGGGGGGGCTGGATTGACCCAGTACTTC; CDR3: CASSDPGLAGGAGLTQYF
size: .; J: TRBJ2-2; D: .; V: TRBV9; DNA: TGTGCCAGCAGTGCCAATCCATACACCAACACCGGGGAGCTGTTTTTT; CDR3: CASSANPYTNTGELFF
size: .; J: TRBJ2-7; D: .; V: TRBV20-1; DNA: TGCAGTGCTAGAGATGCACAGGGCTATCCCTACGAGCAGTACTTC; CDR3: CSARDAQGYPYEQYF
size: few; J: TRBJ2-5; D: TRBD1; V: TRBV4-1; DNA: TGCGCCAGCAGCCAAGATTGGGGCCGGGACAGGTGGCCGTACCAAGAGACCCAGTACTTC; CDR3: CASSQDWGRDRWPYQETQYF
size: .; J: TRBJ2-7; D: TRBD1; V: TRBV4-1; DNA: TGCGCCAGCAGCCAAGCCGGGACAGTCGACTACGAGCAGTACTTC; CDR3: CASSQAGTVDYEQYF
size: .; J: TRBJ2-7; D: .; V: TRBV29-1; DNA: TGCAGCGTTGAACCCCCTCCCTACGAGCAGTACTTC; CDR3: CSVEPPPYEQYF
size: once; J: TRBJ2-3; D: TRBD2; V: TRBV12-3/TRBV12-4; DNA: TGTGCCAGCAGTGTACTAGCGGGACGCACAGATACGCAGTATTTT; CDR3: CASSVLAGRTDTQYF
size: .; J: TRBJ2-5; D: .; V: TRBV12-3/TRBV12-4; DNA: TGTGCCAGCAGTCGACCTGGGAGGGAGACCCAGTACTTC; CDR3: CASSRPGRETQYF
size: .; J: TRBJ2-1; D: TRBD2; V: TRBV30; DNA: TGTGCCTGGAGTGTTACGGGGGGAGAGCAGTTCTTC; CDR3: CAWSVTGGEQFF
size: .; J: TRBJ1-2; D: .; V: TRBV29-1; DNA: TGCAGTGAGACGGAGGGCTACACCTTC; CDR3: CSETEGYTF
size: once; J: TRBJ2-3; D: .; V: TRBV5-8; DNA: TGTGCCAGCAGCTTTTCCTTGGGCGTAGATACGCAGTATTTT; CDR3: CASSFSLGVDTQYF
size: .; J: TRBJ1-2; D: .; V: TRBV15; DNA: TGTGCCACCAGCAGCAACACAAAACAGGGAACCTACACCTTC; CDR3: CATSSNTKQGTYTF
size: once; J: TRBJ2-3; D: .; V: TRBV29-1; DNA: TGCAGCGTTGAGAAGCGCACAGATACGCAGTATTTT; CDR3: CSVEKRTDTQYF
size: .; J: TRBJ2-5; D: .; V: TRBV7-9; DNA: TGTGCCAGCAGCGAGCGAAGGGCCGGGGAGACCCAGTACTTC; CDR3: CASSERRAGETQYF
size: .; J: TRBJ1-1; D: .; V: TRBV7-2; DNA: TGTGCCAGCAGCTTAGTATCTTGGGGGCAGGATGCTGAAGCTTTCTTT; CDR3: CASSLVSWGQDAEAFF
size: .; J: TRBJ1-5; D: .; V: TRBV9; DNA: TGTGCCAGCAGCCCGACCCTGAACCGGGACAAAAATCAGCCCCAGCATTTT; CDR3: CASSPTLNRDKNQPQHF
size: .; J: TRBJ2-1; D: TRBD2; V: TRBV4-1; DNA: TGCGCCAGCAGCCAACGGATAGGAGCGGGAAATGAGCAGTTCTTC; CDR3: CASSQRIGAGNEQFF
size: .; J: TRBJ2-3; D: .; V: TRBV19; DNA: TGTGCCAGTAGTATAAGGTCAACCACAGATACGCAGTATTTT; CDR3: CASSIRSTTDTQYF
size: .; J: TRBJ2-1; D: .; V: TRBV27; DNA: TGTGCCAGCAGTTTGGGGCGGTACAATGAGCAGTTCTTC; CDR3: CASSLGRYNEQFF
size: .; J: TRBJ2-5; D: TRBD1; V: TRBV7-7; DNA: TGTGCCAGCAGCCGCAACCTAGACAGGGAAGAGACCCAGTACTTC; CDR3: CASSRNLDREETQYF
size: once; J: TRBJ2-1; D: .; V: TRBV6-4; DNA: TGTGCCAGCAGTGACTCCACGGGAGTCTCCTACAATGAGCAGTTCTTC; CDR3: CASSDSTGVSYNEQFF
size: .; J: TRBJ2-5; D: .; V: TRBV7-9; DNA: TGTGCCAGCGTGGGGCGCAGCCCGTACCAAGAGACCCAGTACTTC; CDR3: CASVGRSPYQETQYF
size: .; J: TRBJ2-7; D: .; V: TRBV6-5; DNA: TGTGCCAGCAGCCCTCCCCCTACAGGGAGCGAGCAGTACTTC; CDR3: CASSPPPTGSEQYF
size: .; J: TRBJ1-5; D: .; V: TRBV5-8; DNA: TGTGCCAGCAGCTTGCGGCGGAGCAATCAGCCCCAGCATTTT; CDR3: CASSLRRSNQPQHF
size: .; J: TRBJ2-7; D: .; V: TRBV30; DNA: TGTGCCTACGATCAGGGTGGCCGCCACGACGAGCAGTACTTC; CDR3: CAYDQGGRHDEQYF
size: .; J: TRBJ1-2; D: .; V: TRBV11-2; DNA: TGTGCCAGCAGCTTAGAAAGTACACAGGCGACCACCTTC; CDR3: CASSLESTQATTF
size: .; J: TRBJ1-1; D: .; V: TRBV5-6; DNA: TGTGCCAGCAGCCAGCCGAACACTGAAGCTTTCTTT; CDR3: CASSQPNTEAFF
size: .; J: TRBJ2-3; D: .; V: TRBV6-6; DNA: TGTGCCAGCGGTCCAGGGAGGTCAGATACGCAGTATTTT; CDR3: CASGPGRSDTQYF
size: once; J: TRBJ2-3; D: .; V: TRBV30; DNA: TGTGCCTGGACGCCTTCCTCAACTAGCACAGATACGCAGTATTTT; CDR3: CAWTPSSTSTDTQYF
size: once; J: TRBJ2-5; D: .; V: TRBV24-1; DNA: TGTGCCACCGAGTTGGGCGGGACCCAGTACTTC; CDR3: CATELGGTQYF
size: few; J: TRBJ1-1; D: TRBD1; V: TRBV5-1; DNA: TGCGCCAGCGGGACAGGGTGGGACACTGAAGCTTTCTTT; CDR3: CASGTGWDTEAFF
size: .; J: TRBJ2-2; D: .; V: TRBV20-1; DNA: TGCTGCTGCGGCGGGGGCCTCACCGGGGAGCTGTTTTTT; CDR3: CCCGGGLTGELFF
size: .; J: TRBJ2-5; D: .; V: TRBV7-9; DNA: TGTGCCAGCAGCTTAGCCTCTCGAGGGAATAAAGAGACCCAGTACTTC; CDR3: CASSLASRGNKETQYF
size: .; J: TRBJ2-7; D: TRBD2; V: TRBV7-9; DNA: TGTGCCAGCAGCATACCCGGGACTAGCGGGGGATACTCCTACGAGCAGTACTTC; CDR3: CASSIPGTSGGYSYEQYF
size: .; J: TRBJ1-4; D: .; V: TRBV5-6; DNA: TGTGCCAGCAGCTTGGCAGGACAGAATAATGAAAAACTGTTTTTT; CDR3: CASSLAGQNNEKLFF